This is a list of T cell receptor beta chains from one sample in a study of blood T cell repertoires in COVID-19. TCRdb's copy holds only in-frame clones and misses some; the assay was immunoSEQ multiplex PCR. The table has just over 250,000 clones, about 86% seen once. Sequenced input: PBMCs or T cells enriched from blood (not recorded which). Every receptor here comes from a man younger than 45 with acute COVID-19. The CDR3 runs from the conserved cysteine through the conserved F or W. The D gene is left open where the match is weak. Only some rows state a clone size, as once, few, many or a class for expanded clones.

v_call	d_call	j_call	clone_size	cdr3_nt	cdr3_aa
TRBV19	-	TRBJ2-2	-	TGTGCCAGTAGTATAGTCGGCGGGGAGCTGTTTTTT	CASSIVGGELFF
TRBV7-9	-	TRBJ1-3	-	TGTGCCAGCAGCGGCAGGGTTTCTACGGACACCATATATTTT	CASSGRVSTDTIYF
TRBV13	-	TRBJ1-6	-	TGTGCCAGCAGCCCGCGGTACGGCAAAGTCGGCTCCTATAATTCACCCCTCCACTTT	CASSPRYGKVGSYNSPLHF
TRBV4-2	-	TRBJ1-1	-	TGTGCCAGCAGCCAATGGGACAAGCCGTCAGAAGCTTTCTTT	CASSQWDKPSEAFF
TRBV4-1	TRBD1	TRBJ1-1	once	TGCGCCAGCAGCCCCCCCACCGCGGGACAGGGGGCGCTTGGCACTGAAGCTTTCTTT	CASSPPTAGQGALGTEAFF
TRBV28	-	TRBJ1-6	-	TGTGCCAGCAGGCCACGGACAATCGGACCGGATTCACCCCTCCACTTT	CASRPRTIGPDSPLHF
TRBV12-3/TRBV12-4	-	TRBJ2-6	-	TGTGCCAGCAGGCGCGCTGGGGCCAACGTCCTGACTTTC	CASRRAGANVLTF
TRBV21-1	-	TRBJ1-2	few	TGTGCCAGCAGCAAAGGGGGAAACAGGTTCTATGGCTACACCTTC	CASSKGGNRFYGYTF
TRBV28	TRBD1	TRBJ2-4	-	TGTGCCAGTAGAGGACAGGCAGGAAACATTCAGTACTTC	CASRGQAGNIQYF
TRBV11-2	-	TRBJ2-1	-	TGTGCCAGCAGCGTAATCGCAGCCTCGGGGAATGAGCAGTTCTTC	CASSVIAASGNEQFF
TRBV4-1	-	TRBJ1-6	-	TGCGCCAGCAGCCAAGACGCAGGGCTGAGCTCCTATAATTCACCCCTCCACTTT	CASSQDAGLSSYNSPLHF
TRBV27	TRBD2	TRBJ2-1	-	TGTGCCAGCAGAGCGGGAGGGCCGATTTTCAATGAGCAGTTCTTC	CASRAGGPIFNEQFF
TRBV2	-	TRBJ2-1	-	TGTGCCAGCAGTGAACCAGGGTCATACTACAATGAGCAGTTCTTC	CASSEPGSYYNEQFF
TRBV5-1	-	TRBJ1-1	-	TGCGCCAGCAGCTTGAGGCAAGCGGGCACTGAAGCTTTCTTT	CASSLRQAGTEAFF